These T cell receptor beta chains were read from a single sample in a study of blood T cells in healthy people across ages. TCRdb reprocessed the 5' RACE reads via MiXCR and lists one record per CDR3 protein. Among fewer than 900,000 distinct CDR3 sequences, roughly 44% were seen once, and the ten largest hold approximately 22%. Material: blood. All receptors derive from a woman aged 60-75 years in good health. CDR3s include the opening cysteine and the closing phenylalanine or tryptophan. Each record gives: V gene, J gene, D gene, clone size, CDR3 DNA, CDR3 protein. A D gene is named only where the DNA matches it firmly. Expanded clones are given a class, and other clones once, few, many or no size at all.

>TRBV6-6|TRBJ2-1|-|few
TGTGCCAGCAGTTACGCCGGACAGAGCTCCTACAATGAGCAGTTCTTC
CASSYAGQSSYNEQFF
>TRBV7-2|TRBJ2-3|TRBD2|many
TGTGCCAGCAGCTTGGGGCGACTAGCGGGGGGGCGACGGGGCACAGATACGCAGTATTTT
CASSLGRLAGGRRGTDTQYF
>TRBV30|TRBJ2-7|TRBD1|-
TGTGCCTGGGGCTCCGGGACAGGGCGTTACGAGCAGTACTTC
CAWGSGTGRYEQYF
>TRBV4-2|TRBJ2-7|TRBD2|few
TGTGCCAGCAGCCAAGCCGGGACTAGCGGTTCCTACGAGCAGTACTTC
CASSQAGTSGSYEQYF
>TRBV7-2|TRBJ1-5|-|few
TGTGCCAGCAGCTCAGGACGGAATAGCAATCAGCCCCAGCATTTT
CASSSGRNSNQPQHF
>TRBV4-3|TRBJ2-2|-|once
TGCGCCAGCAGCCTTATTTCGAAGGATTACCGAACCGGGGAGCTGTTTTTT
CASSLISKDYRTGELFF
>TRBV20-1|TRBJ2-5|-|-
TGCAGTGCTAGTCGTGGGACAAAAGAGACCCAGTACTTC
CSASRGTKETQYF
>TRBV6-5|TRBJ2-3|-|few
TGTGCCAGCAGTCATCCGGGTCTCGATCCAGATACGCAGTATTTT
CASSHPGLDPDTQYF
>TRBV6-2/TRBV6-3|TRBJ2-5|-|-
TGTGCCAGCAGTTACAGGGACCAAGAGACCCAGTACTTC
CASSYRDQETQYF
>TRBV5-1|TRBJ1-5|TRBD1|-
TGCGCCAGCGGACGGGACAGGGACGCCAATCAGCCCCAGCATTTT
CASGRDRDANQPQHF
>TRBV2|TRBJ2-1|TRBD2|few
TGTGCCAGCACAGGTAGCGGGGGGGGTAATGAGCAGTTCTTC
CASTGSGGGNEQFF
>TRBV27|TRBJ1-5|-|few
TGTGCCAGCAGTCTCTACAGGGATCAGCCCCAGCATTTT
CASSLYRDQPQHF
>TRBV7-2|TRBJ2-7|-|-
TGTGCCAGCTGCTTAAGAGGATTCTACGAGCAGTACTTC
CASCLRGFYEQYF
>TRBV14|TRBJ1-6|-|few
TGTGCCAGCAGCCAAGTTAATTCACCCCTCCACTTT
CASSQVNSPLHF
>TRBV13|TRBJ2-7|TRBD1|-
TGTGCCCGCAGCGACCAGGGGGCGCGCTACGAGCAGTACTTC
CARSDQGARYEQYF
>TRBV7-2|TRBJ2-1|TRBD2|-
TGTGCCAGCAGCTTAAGGGAGGGAGCGGGGGGCTCAGTCAATGAGCAGTTCTTC
CASSLREGAGGSVNEQFF
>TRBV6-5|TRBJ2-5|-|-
TGTGCCACTGGGCGGACAGCCCAAGAGACCCAGTACTTC
CATGRTAQETQYF
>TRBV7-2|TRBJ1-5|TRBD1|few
TGTGCCAGCAGCTTAAAACAGGGGGCGGGACAGCCCCAGCATTTT
CASSLKQGAGQPQHF
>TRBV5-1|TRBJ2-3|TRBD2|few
TGCGCCAGCAGCGTGGGACTAGTAGGAGATACGCAGTATTTT
CASSVGLVGDTQYF
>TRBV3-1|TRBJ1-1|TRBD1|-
TGTGCCAGCAGCCAACTGGGACAGGGGAAGAACACTGAAGCTTTCTTT
CASSQLGQGKNTEAFF
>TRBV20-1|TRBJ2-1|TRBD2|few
TGCAGTGCTCCGGGGGAGGGCCTCAATGAGCAGTTCTTC
CSAPGEGLNEQFF
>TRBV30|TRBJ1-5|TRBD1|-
TGTGCCTGGAGTCGAGACAGGGGTCAGGGGGGTCAGCCCCAGCATTTT
CAWSRDRGQGGQPQHF
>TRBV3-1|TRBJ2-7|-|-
TGTGCCAGCAGCCAAGAAGGAGGGGTATACGAGCAGTACTTC
CASSQEGGVYEQYF
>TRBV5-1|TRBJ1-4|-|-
TGCGCCAGCAGCTTGGGACAGACGAATAATGAAAAACTGTTTTTT
CASSLGQTNNEKLFF
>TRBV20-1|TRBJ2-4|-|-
TGCAGTGCTCTCCAGGGGATTGAAGACATTCAGTACTTC
CSALQGIEDIQYF
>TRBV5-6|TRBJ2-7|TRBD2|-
TGTGCCAGCAGCCCCCCTAGCGGGAGTGTCTACAATGAGCAGTACTTC
CASSPPSGSVYNEQYF
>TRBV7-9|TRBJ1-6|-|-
TGTGCCAGCAGCCCACGAGACCCTTGGAATTCACCCCTCCACTTT
CASSPRDPWNSPLHF
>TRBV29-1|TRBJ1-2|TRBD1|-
TGCAGCGTCCAGGGGGCCGGAGGCTACACCTTC
CSVQGAGGYTF
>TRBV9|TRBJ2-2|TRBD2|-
TGTGCCAGCAGCGCTGGGACTAGCGGGAGGATCGGGGAGCTGTTTTTT
CASSAGTSGRIGELFF
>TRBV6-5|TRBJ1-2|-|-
TGTGCCAGCAGGGCCGTTGGGGAGTTGGATGGCTACACCTTC
CASRAVGELDGYTF
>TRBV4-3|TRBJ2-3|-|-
TGCGCCAGCAGCCAAGATGACAACTCCGGTACGCAGTATTTT
CASSQDDNSGTQYF
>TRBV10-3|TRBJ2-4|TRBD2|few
TGTGCCAGCATGGCTAGCGGGGCCGGGGACAAAAACATTCAGTACTTC
CASMASGAGDKNIQYF
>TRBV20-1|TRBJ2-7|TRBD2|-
TGCAGTGCTAGGTTCGCCGGGACTAACCTATTACGGCAGTACTTC
CSARFAGTNLLRQYF
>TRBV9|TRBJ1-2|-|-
TGTGCCAGCAGCGTAGGCGGGGCAGCCTGGTCTGGCTACACCTTC
CASSVGGAAWSGYTF
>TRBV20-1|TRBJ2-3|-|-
TGCAGTGCTACCAATACTAGTGGGAGAACAGATACGCAGTATTTT
CSATNTSGRTDTQYF
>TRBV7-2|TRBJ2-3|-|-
TGTGCCAGCAGCTTACGGGGGTCGGGCGAAGATACGCAGTATTTT
CASSLRGSGEDTQYF
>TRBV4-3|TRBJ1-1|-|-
TGCGCCAGCAGCCAAGACAGGAAGGTGAAGGCCGACACTGAAGCTTTCTTT
CASSQDRKVKADTEAFF
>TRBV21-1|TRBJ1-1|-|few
TGTGCCAGCAGCAAATCGTGGTTCGAGGGGACTGAAGCTTTCTTT
CASSKSWFEGTEAFF
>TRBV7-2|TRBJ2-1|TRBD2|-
TGTGCCAGCAGCTCATCCGGGACTAGCGGGAGGAATGAGCAGTTCTTC
CASSSSGTSGRNEQFF
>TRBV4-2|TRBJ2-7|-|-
TGTGCCAGCAGCCAAGCAAGCGGGCCCGCCTACGAGCAGTACTTC
CASSQASGPAYEQYF
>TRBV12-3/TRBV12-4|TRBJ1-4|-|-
TGTGCCAGCAGAACATCGGCAGCTGAAAAACTGTTTTTT
CASRTSAAEKLFF
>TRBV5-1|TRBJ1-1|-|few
TGCGCCAGCAGCGTTGCGAACACGAGGAACACTGAAGCTTTCTTT
CASSVANTRNTEAFF
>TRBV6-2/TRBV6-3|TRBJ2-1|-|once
TGTGCCAGCAGTTACGCCGGGACCGAGCAGTTCTTC
CASSYAGTEQFF
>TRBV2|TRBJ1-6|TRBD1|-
TGTGCCAGCACTCAAGGGGGGGGACAGGGGGTTTCACCCCTCCACTTT
CASTQGGGQGVSPLHF
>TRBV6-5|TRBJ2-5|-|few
TGTGCCAGCAGTTACTCGAGGGGACCGGTTCAAGAGACCCAGTACTTC
CASSYSRGPVQETQYF
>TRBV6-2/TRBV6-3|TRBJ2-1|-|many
TGTGCCAGCATGGCCGGGTCCGTGGAGCAGTTCTTC
CASMAGSVEQFF
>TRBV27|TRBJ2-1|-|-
TGTGCCAGCAGCCCTTCGGGGTTCGGCTCCTACAATGAGCAGTTCTTC
CASSPSGFGSYNEQFF
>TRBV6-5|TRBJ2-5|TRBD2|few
TGTGCCAGCAATAGACTAGCGGGAGGATTGGAGACCCAGTACTTC
CASNRLAGGLETQYF
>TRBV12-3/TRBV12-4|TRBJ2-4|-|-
TGTGCCAGCAGTTCCGGCAGTCACATTCAGTACTTC
CASSSGSHIQYF
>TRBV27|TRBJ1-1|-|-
TGTGCCAGCACTTCGCGGGTAATGCGGAACACTGAAGCTTTCTTT
CASTSRVMRNTEAFF
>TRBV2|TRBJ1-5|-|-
TGTGCCAGCAGTCCAAGTGATCAGCCCCAGCATTTT
CASSPSDQPQHF